The rows below give T cell receptor beta chains drawn from one sample of a study of regulatory T cells in long-lasting Graves disease. Each CDR3 protein gets one entry after TCRdb re-called the multiplex PCR reads with MiXCR. The sample consists of 700,000 or so distinct CDR3 sequences, around 32% of them appearing once. The sequenced sample was peripheral blood mononuclear cells (PBMCs), obtained when the disease was refractory, from a patient treated with antithyroid drugs. All receptors derive from a female donor with Graves disease. CDR3s include the opening cysteine and the closing phenylalanine or tryptophan. The D gene is left open where the match is weak. Clone size is shown for a subset of rows, as once, few, many or a class of expanded clone.

D gene	J gene	V gene	clone size	CDR3 DNA	CDR3 protein
TRBD2	TRBJ2-2	TRBV6-1	few	TGTGCCAGCAGGGGACTAGCGGGAGGACCGAACACCGGGGAGCTGTTTTTT	CASRGLAGGPNTGELFF
TRBD1	TRBJ1-2	TRBV15	many	TGTGCCACCAGCGAAGGACAGGGGGACTATGGCTACACCTTC	CATSEGQGDYGYTF
TRBD1	TRBJ1-1	TRBV5-1	few	TGCGCCAGCAGCTCCTCCGGGACAGGGCACACTGAAGCTTTCTTT	CASSSSGTGHTEAFF
TRBD1	TRBJ1-3	TRBV12-3/TRBV12-4	-	TGTGCCAGCAGTTTTGACAGGGGGCTTGGAAACACCATATATTTT	CASSFDRGLGNTIYF
-	TRBJ1-5	TRBV4-1	few	TGCGCCAGCAGCCAAGTGAATAGCAATCAGCCCCAGCATTTT	CASSQVNSNQPQHF
-	TRBJ2-7	TRBV20-1	-	TGCAGTGCCCCCTGGGGGACCTTCAAGGCCGAGCAGTACTTC	CSAPWGTFKAEQYF
-	TRBJ1-4	TRBV28	-	TGTGCCGGCAAACAGACAGAGCCTAATGAAAAACTGTTTTTT	CAGKQTEPNEKLFF
TRBD1	TRBJ1-5	TRBV5-1	-	TGCGCCAGCAGCTTGTTAACAGGGGCCAATCAGCCCCAGCATTTT	CASSLLTGANQPQHF
-	TRBJ1-4	TRBV18	-	TGTGCCAGCTCACCACTCAACAGTAAGAATGAAAAACTGTTTTTT	CASSPLNSKNEKLFF
TRBD1	TRBJ1-6	TRBV28	many	TGTGCCAGCAGTTTGCGAGGGGGCGAGGTTTCACCCCTCCACTTT	CASSLRGGEVSPLHF
-	TRBJ1-1	TRBV28	many	TGTGCCAGCAGCACAACGCAGGCCACTGAAGCTTTCTTT	CASSTTQATEAFF
TRBD1	TRBJ1-4	TRBV12-3/TRBV12-4	few	TGTGCCAGCAGTCGTTCCGGGACAGGGTCTGAAAAACTGTTTTTT	CASSRSGTGSEKLFF
-	TRBJ1-1	TRBV20-1	-	TGCAGTGCTAGGGGCACCTTGAGCACTGAAGCTTTCTTT	CSARGTLSTEAFF
-	TRBJ1-1	TRBV13	few	TGTGCCAGCAGCCCGCGGACACTGTACAAAGCTTTCTTT	CASSPRTLYKAFF
-	TRBJ2-7	TRBV2	many	TGTGCCAGCAGGGAGGACATAACCAACCTCTACGAGCAGTACTTC	CASREDITNLYEQYF
-	TRBJ2-7	TRBV2	few	TGTGCCAGCAGTAGTTTACTAGCTCGGGAGCAGTACTTC	CASSSLLAREQYF
TRBD1	TRBJ1-2	TRBV13	-	TGTGCCAGCAGCCCCCCGGACAGGAACTATGGCTACACCTTC	CASSPPDRNYGYTF
-	TRBJ1-1	TRBV10-3	few	TGTGCCATCAGCGGACGAGGGTCCCAAGCTTTCTTT	CAISGRGSQAFF
-	TRBJ1-6	TRBV19	-	TGTGCCAGTAGTACGGGAGCCTATAATTCACCCCTCCACTTT	CASSTGAYNSPLHF
TRBD1	TRBJ2-5	TRBV2	-	TGTGCCAGCGAACCGGGACAGACACAAGAGACCCAGTACTTC	CASEPGQTQETQYF
-	TRBJ1-5	TRBV20-1	-	TGCAGTGCCAGAGTCAGGGAGCTTCAGCCCCAGCATTTT	CSARVRELQPQHF
TRBD2	TRBJ2-7	TRBV20-1	few	TGCAGTGCTAGCGCCGGACTAGCGGGAGTATCGTACGAGCAGTACTTC	CSASAGLAGVSYEQYF
TRBD1	TRBJ1-5	TRBV12-3/TRBV12-4	-	TGTGCCAGCAGTTTATTTACAGGGGGTCTTGATCAGCCCCAGCATTTT	CASSLFTGGLDQPQHF
TRBD1	TRBJ1-5	TRBV19	few	TGTGCCAGTAGTATTTGGTTTTTTGTCGGGGACAGGGATGGCTATGACGGTCAGCCCCAGCATTTT	CASSIWFFVGDRDGYDGQPQHF
TRBD2	TRBJ2-5	TRBV3-1	few	TGTGCCAGCAGCCCAGTGCTAGCGGGAGAGACCCAGTACTTC	CASSPVLAGETQYF
-	TRBJ1-2	TRBV5-6	-	TGTGCCAGCAGCCAGGGAGCGGGACGGAACTATGGCTACACCTTC	CASSQGAGRNYGYTF
-	TRBJ1-1	TRBV6-1	few	TGTGCCTCAGGATCTGGTCGGACTGAAGCTTTCTTT	CASGSGRTEAFF
-	TRBJ1-1	TRBV15	few	TGTGCCACCAGCAGAGACACAGACACTGAAGCTTTCTTT	CATSRDTDTEAFF
TRBD1	TRBJ1-1	TRBV4-1	few	TGCGCCAGCAGCCAGTCCCGGGACAGGGGGGACATGAACACTGAAGCTTTCTTT	CASSQSRDRGDMNTEAFF
-	TRBJ1-2	TRBV28	-	TGTGCCAGCAGTTTATTAGGCGGGGTGGATGGCTACACCTTC	CASSLLGGVDGYTF
-	TRBJ1-2	TRBV20-1	-	TGCAGTGCTAGAGATCATACAGGGTTCCTCTATGGCTACACCTTC	CSARDHTGFLYGYTF
-	TRBJ1-1	TRBV5-5	-	TGTGCCAGCAGCCCCCGGACCACTGAAGCTTTCTTT	CASSPRTTEAFF
TRBD1	TRBJ1-2	TRBV28	-	TGTGCCAGCACTTGGCAGGGGGCTAACTATGGCTACACCTTC	CASTWQGANYGYTF
-	TRBJ1-5	TRBV6-1	few	TGTGCCAGCGGGATGAAGGGCCAGCCCCAGCATTTT	CASGMKGQPQHF
TRBD1	TRBJ1-6	TRBV5-1	once	TGCGCCAGCAGCTTAAGGACAGGGGGCCCTACACCCCTCCACTTT	CASSLRTGGPTPLHF
-	TRBJ2-5	TRBV27	few	TGTGCCAGCAGTTTAGGGGGGTGGAGGGAGACCCAGTACTTC	CASSLGGWRETQYF
TRBD1	TRBJ1-1	TRBV29-1	once	TGCAGCGTATCACAGGGGAGCGGGAACACTGAAGCTTTCTTT	CSVSQGSGNTEAFF
-	TRBJ1-4	TRBV15	many	TGTGCCACCAGCAGAGATGACCGCCCAGGGGAAAAACTGTTTTTT	CATSRDDRPGEKLFF
-	TRBJ1-2	TRBV15	few	TGTGCCACCAGCAGATACCGGGACACTAACTATGGCTACACCTTC	CATSRYRDTNYGYTF
TRBD2	TRBJ2-4	TRBV9	-	TGTGCCAGCAGCGCAAGTAGCGGGGGCAAAAACATTCAGTACTTC	CASSASSGGKNIQYF
-	TRBJ1-2	TRBV27	many	TGTGCCAGCAGTCATCGCGGGGTGAGCCCTAACTATGGCTACACCTTC	CASSHRGVSPNYGYTF
-	TRBJ1-6	TRBV27	-	TGTGCCAGCAGTCTAGGGTTTTCACCCCTCCACTTT	CASSLGFSPLHF
-	TRBJ1-1	TRBV6-9	-	TGTGCCAGCAGTTATAGCGGGGCGGGCACTGAAGCTTTCTTT	CASSYSGAGTEAFF
-	TRBJ1-6	TRBV12-3/TRBV12-4	-	TGTGCCAGCAGTTTTGGCGGACACCTCCACTTT	CASSFGGHLHF
TRBD1	TRBJ1-5	TRBV10-3	-	TGTGCCACAAGCCGGGACAGCCTCAATCAGCCCCAGCATTTT	CATSRDSLNQPQHF
-	TRBJ2-7	TRBV5-1	-	TGCGCCAGCAGAAATCAGGGGGGCACCTACGAGCAGTACTTC	CASRNQGGTYEQYF
-	TRBJ2-5	TRBV11-2	many	TGTGCCAGCAGCCTGGGGCGAATAGAGACCCAGTACTTC	CASSLGRIETQYF
TRBD1	TRBJ1-2	TRBV5-1	-	TGCGCCAGCAGCTTGGGGGACAGGGGGTTTGCTGGCTACACCTTC	CASSLGDRGFAGYTF
-	TRBJ2-7	TRBV10-3	-	TGTGCCATCAGTGAGTCCTCACGGCAGGAGAGGCCCTACGAGCAGTACTTC	CAISESSRQERPYEQYF
TRBD1	TRBJ1-1	TRBV7-9	-	TGTGCCAGCAGCGCTCCAGACAGGGAAAACACTGAAGCTTTCTTT	CASSAPDRENTEAFF
-	TRBJ2-5	TRBV6-2/TRBV6-3	-	TGTGCCACGGCCCTCCAGGGGCGGGAGACCCAGTACTTC	CATALQGRETQYF
-	TRBJ1-6	TRBV10-2	few	TGCGCCAGCAGTGAGTCCGGAAGGGACTATAATTCACCCCTCCACTTT	CASSESGRDYNSPLHF